The 24 T cell receptor beta chains below were found in one sample sequenced in a study of T-cell memory formation after mild COVID-19. TCRdb passed the 5' RACE reads through MiXCR, listing each CDR3 protein once. The sample yields hundreds of thousands of distinct CDR3 sequences, approximately 15% seen once. The sequenced sample was PBMCs or a T cell subset sorted from them (not recorded which). The source is a man between 18 and 29 years old who had mild COVID-19 (a few samples of this study predate the infection). Cell type and time point are not known.

This clonotype appeared many times. The chain employs TRBV29-1 and TRBJ1-1; D remains unclear. In germline, CDR1 is SQVTM, CDR2 ANQGSEA. CDR3 length equals 14 residues. The V end lost 0 bases, the J end lost 5 bases, and 13 bases lay between the germline ends. The CDR3 DNA is TGCAGCGTTGAAGACACGGCCTGGGGAACTGAAGCTTTCTTT. This translates into CSVEDTAWGTEAFF.

This clonotype occurred a few times. This chain joins TRBV9 and TRBJ2-7; D is unclear. The CDR3 extends over 13 amino acids. V was shortened by 0 bases and J by 7 bases, with 11 bases between the two germline ends. From germline, CDR1 is SGDLS and CDR2 YYNGEE. CDR3 coding DNA: TGTGCCAGCAGCGTAGGAGGTGTCGAGGAGCAGTACTTC. It yields the protein CASSVGGVEEQYF.

For this clonotype: Relative to the germline gene, one junction end is altered; a read error may explain this. The chain has TRBV5-1 and TRBJ1-6; TRBD1 matches at 8 bases. Germline V gene lookup returns CDR1 SGHRS and CDR2 YFSETQ. The CDR3 contains 18 residues. In DNA form, the CDR3 reads TGCGCCAGCAGCCCCCGGTCGCAGGGGGCCTCCTATAATTCACCCCTCAACTTT. Protein sequence: CASSPRSQGASYNSPLNF.

This clonotype showed up just a few times. The rearrangement links TRBV20-1 to TRBJ2-1; D perhaps matches TRBD1 (6 bases). The germline CDR1 and CDR2 sequences are DFQATT and SNEGSKA (reference sequence). With 5 bases removed from V and 4 bases from J, the gap between germline ends came to 18 bases. The CDR3 covers 15 residues. The chain's CDR3 is CSARNLAGAYNEQFF. The CDR3 DNA follows: TGCAGTGCTCGGAATCTGGCAGGGGCGTACAATGAGCAGTTCTTC.

This clonotype was seen a handful of times. V is TRBV7-2 and J is TRBJ2-1; D is unclear. This CDR3 is 12 amino acids long. CDR1 SGHTA and CDR2 FQGNSA come from the germline V gene. Trimming removed 1 base from V and 8 bases from J, with 6 bases in between. The CDR3 protein is CASSLVLHEQFF. In DNA form, the CDR3 reads TGTGCCAGCAGCTTAGTCTTGCATGAGCAGTTCTTC.

V and J are TRBV11-2 and TRBJ2-1, with 10 bases lining up with TRBD2. CDR1 is SGHAT, CDR2 FQNNGV, per germline. The V and J ends lost 3 bases and 6 bases, in that order; junction bases with no gene match: 8. The CDR3 runs to 16 residues. CDR3 protein: CASSFPLAGVRNEQFF. CDR3 DNA: TGTGCCAGCAGCTTTCCTCTAGCGGGGGTACGCAATGAGCAGTTCTTC. Using reference TRBV11-2 and TRBJ2-1 for the parts outside the CDR3, the full variable domain is EAGVAQSPRYKIIEKRQSVAFWCNPISGHATLYWYQQILGQGPKLLIQFQNNGVVDDSQLPKDRFSAERLKGVDSTLKIQPAKLEDSAVYLCASSFPLAGVRNEQFFGPGTRLTVL.

This clonotype occurred many times. The V gene is TRBV6-5, the J gene TRBJ2-3, with 11 bases aligning to TRBD1. CDR3 length: 16 amino acids. Germline CDR1 MNHEY, CDR2 SVGAGI. Germline trimming cut 7 bases from V and 2 bases from J; bases unmatched to any gene: 8. This CDR3 reads CASTPTDRGPTDTQYF. DNA of the CDR3: TGTGCCAGCACCCCGACGGACAGGGGGCCCACAGATACGCAGTATTTT.

This clonotype came up many times. V is TRBV5-1 and J is TRBJ2-1; TRBD2 matches 9 bases. CDR3 length: 14 residues. From germline, CDR1 is SGHRS and CDR2 YFSETQ. Trimming at V came to 4 bases and at J to 8 bases, leaving 7 bases not matched to a gene. This chain's CDR3 is CASSPRLAVDEQFF. CDR3 in DNA: TGCGCCAGCAGCCCCCGACTAGCGGTGGATGAGCAGTTCTTC.

This clonotype was found a few times. The V and J genes are TRBV3-1 and TRBJ2-5; the D gene is possibly TRBD2 (6 bases). This CDR3 comprises 14 residues. The V and J ends lost 4 bases and 5 bases respectively, with 14 bases between them. Germline V gene sequence: CDR1 LGHDT, CDR2 YNNKEL (reference sequence). The CDR3 region is CASSPLGGYETQYF. The DNA for the CDR3 is TGTGCCAGCAGCCCCCTTGGAGGGTACGAGACCCAGTACTTC.

This clonotype was counted only a few times. The chain recombines TRBV6-5 with TRBJ1-1; the D is unclear. The V gene's germline CDR1 is MNHEY and CDR2 SVGAGI. The CDR3 covers 15 residues. Deletions cut 5 bases from V and 0 bases from J, with 13 bases between. The CDR3 here is CASSKRSGMNTEAFF. In DNA form, the CDR3 reads TGTGCCAGCAGTAAGAGGAGCGGGATGAACACTGAAGCTTTCTTT.

There are a few counts of this clonotype. The CDR3, as DNA: TGTGCCAGCATTCGTGAGGGACAGCTCCAAGAGACCCAGTACTTC. Translated, it gives CASIREGQLQETQYF. The V call is TRBV7-8, the J call TRBJ2-5; 7 bases are a match to TRBD1. CDR1 and CDR2 from the germline V gene are SGHVS and FQNEAQ. The CDR3 is 15 residues long. With 7 bases clipped from V and 1 base from J, the junction kept 9 bases outside the gene matches.

The rearrangement joins TRBV4-2 to TRBJ2-7; unclear D gene. Trimming stripped 1 base from V and 3 bases from J, with 13 bases between. The CDR3 consists of 15 residues. Germline CDR1 LGHNA, CDR2 YNFKEQ. The CDR3 is CASSQVRSSVYEQYV. DNA of the CDR3: TGTGCCAGCAGCCAAGTAAGAAGCAGCGTCTACGAGCAGTACGTC.

The genes are TRBV4-1 and TRBJ1-2; TRBD1 is a possible D gene (6 bases). V lost 0 bases and J 0 bases, leaving 8 bases between the germline ends. Germline loops: CDR1 MGHRA, CDR2 YSYEKL. The CDR3 totals 15 residues. CDR3 residues: CASSQEKGANYGYTF. Written as DNA, the CDR3 is TGCGCCAGCAGCCAAGAGAAGGGGGCTAACTATGGCTACACCTTC.

V and J are TRBV6-2 or TRBV6-3 and TRBJ2-7; D is uncertain. Germline V gene lookup returns CDR1 MNHEY and CDR2 SVGEGT. Between the trimmed V and J ends, which lost 2 bases and 3 bases, there was a span of 14 bases. CDR3 length equals 15 residues. Here the CDR3 reads CASSYEVAWLYEQYF. CDR3 sequence (DNA): TGTGCCAGCAGTTACGAGGTAGCCTGGCTCTACGAGCAGTACTTC.

V gene TRBV6-5 combines with J gene TRBJ1-5, with 7 bases aligning to TRBD1. Germline-derived CDR1 and CDR2 are MNHEY and SVGAGI. The CDR3 runs 17 residues. The junction had 9 bases not matched to a gene; V was cut back by 0 bases and J by 4 bases. The CDR3 protein is CASSYSWQQGINQPQHF. CDR3 sequence (DNA): TGTGCCAGCAGTTACTCTTGGCAACAGGGGATAAATCAGCCCCAGCATTTT.

V and J are TRBV6-5 and TRBJ2-2, with TRBD2 matching over 9 bases. Unmatched junction bases numbered 3, after V lost 6 bases and J lost 7 bases. Germline V gene lookup returns CDR1 MNHEY and CDR2 SVGAGI. The CDR3 length is 13 residues. The CDR3 reads CASRLAGYGELFF. CDR3 bases: TGTGCCAGCAGGCTAGCGGGGTACGGGGAGCTGTTTTTT.

This clonotype has ten or more counts. The genes are TRBV27 and TRBJ2-7; 7 bases align to TRBD1. CDR1 and CDR2 from the germline V gene are MNHEY and SMNVEV (reference sequence). V dropped 5 bases and J dropped 9; count of bases not matched to a gene: 7. This CDR3 spans 12 amino acids. CDR3 in DNA: TGTGCCAGCAGTCCCGACAGGGTTTCGCAGTACGTC. Protein sequence: CASSPDRVSQYV.

The sample holds a few counts of this clonotype. V is TRBV4-1 and J is TRBJ1-5; the D is unclear. The CDR3 covers 16 residues. V dropped 6 bases and J dropped 3 bases, with 18 bases sitting between them. CDR1 and CDR2 (germline): MGHRA, YSYEKL. The DNA of the CDR3 is TGCGCCAGCAGATCCCTCCTTCAGGATTTCAATCAGCCCCAGCATTTT. The encoded protein is CASRSLLQDFNQPQHF.

This clonotype was detected only a few times. The genes are TRBV20-1 and TRBJ2-3, with 10 bases fitting TRBD2. Germline CDR1 reads DFQATT; CDR2 reads SNEGSKA (reference sequence). The length of the CDR3 is 14 residues. The V segment lost 7 bases and the J segment 1 base; nucleotides outside the gene matches: 5. In DNA form, the CDR3 reads TGCAGTGGAAGCGGGGGGGCTGGCACAGATACGCAGTATTTT. This sequence encodes CSGSGGAGTDTQYF.

CDR3 nucleotide sequence: TGTGCCAGCAGTGAGGGACAGAGAGGAGAAAAACTGTTTTTT. Translating it yields CASSEGQRGEKLFF. The chain employs TRBV12-3 or TRBV12-4 and TRBJ1-4; 7 bases match TRBD1. Trimming at V came to 5 bases and at J to 8 bases, leaving 8 bases not matched to a gene. The CDR3 sequence is 14 residues long.

The chain employs TRBV5-1 and TRBJ2-7; 10 bases fit TRBD1. Germline CDR1 is SGHRS and CDR2 is YFSETQ. This CDR3 has 15 amino acids. J lost 6 bases, V lost 4 bases, and 10 bases had no gene match. The CDR3 sequence is CASSHPGTGALEQYF. The CDR3 DNA is TGCGCCAGCAGCCACCCCGGGACAGGGGCTCTCGAGCAGTACTTC.

The rearrangement links TRBV20-1 to TRBJ1-1; 7 bases map to TRBD1. V dropped 0 bases and J dropped 6; count of bases not matched to a gene: 10. The CDR3 has 15 amino acids. Germline-derived CDR1 and CDR2 are DFQATT and SNEGSKA (reference sequence). The chain's CDR3 is CSARDITGEVAEAFF. CDR3 sequence (DNA): TGCAGTGCTAGAGATATTACAGGGGAGGTGGCTGAAGCTTTCTTT.

The chain joins TRBV5-1 to TRBJ1-1; D is undetermined. Deletions cut 1 base from V and 4 bases from J, with 8 bases between. Germline CDR1 SGHRS, CDR2 YFSETQ. The CDR3 has 13 amino acids. This CDR3 reads CASSLWGVTEAFF. As DNA, the CDR3 is TGCGCCAGCAGCTTGTGGGGTGTCACTGAAGCTTTCTTT.

The gene calls are TRBV19 and TRBJ1-4; D uncertain. Looked up from germline, CDR1 is LNHDA and CDR2 is SQIVND (reference sequence). V gave up 6 bases and J gave up 3 bases, with 23 bases separating them. The CDR3 runs 18 residues. CDR3 DNA sequence: TGTGCCAGTAGCCCGGACTCATTCCCGGGTACGGCTAATGAAAAACTGTTTTTT. It specifies CASSPDSFPGTANEKLFF.